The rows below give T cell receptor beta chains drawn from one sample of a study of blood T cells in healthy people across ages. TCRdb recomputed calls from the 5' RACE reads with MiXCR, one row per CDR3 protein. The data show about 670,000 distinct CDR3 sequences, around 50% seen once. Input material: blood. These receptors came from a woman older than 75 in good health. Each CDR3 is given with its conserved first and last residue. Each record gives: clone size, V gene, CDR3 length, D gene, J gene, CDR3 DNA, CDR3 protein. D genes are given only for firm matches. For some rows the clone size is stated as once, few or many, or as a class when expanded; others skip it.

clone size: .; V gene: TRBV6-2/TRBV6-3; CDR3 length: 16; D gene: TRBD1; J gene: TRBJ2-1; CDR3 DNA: TGTGCCAGCAGTTACGGACAGGGAAGCTCCTACAATGAGCAGTTCTTC; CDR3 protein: CASSYGQGSSYNEQFF
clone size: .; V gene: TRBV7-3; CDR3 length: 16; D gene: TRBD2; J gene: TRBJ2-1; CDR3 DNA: TGTGCCAGCAGCTTATCCGGGAGGGGAACCTACAATGAGCAGTTCTTC; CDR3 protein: CASSLSGRGTYNEQFF
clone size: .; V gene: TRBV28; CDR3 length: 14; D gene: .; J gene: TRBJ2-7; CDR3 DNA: TGTGCCAGCAGTCCCCCCGGGGTCTCCTACGAGCAGTACTTC; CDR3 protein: CASSPPGVSYEQYF
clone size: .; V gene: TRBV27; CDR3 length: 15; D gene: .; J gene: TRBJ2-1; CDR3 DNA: TGTGCCAGCAGTTTACCAGCCCTGTCGGGAGAGGCCCAGTTCTTC; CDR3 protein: CASSLPALSGEAQFF
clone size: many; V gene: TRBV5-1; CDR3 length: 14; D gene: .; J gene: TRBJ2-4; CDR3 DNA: TGCGCCAGCAGCTTGGAGGGCGGGGTTGACATTCAGTACTTC; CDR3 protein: CASSLEGGVDIQYF
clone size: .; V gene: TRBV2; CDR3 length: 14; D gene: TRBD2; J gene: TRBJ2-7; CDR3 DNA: TGTGCCAGCAGCGCGGAAGGGGACTACTACGAGCAGTACTTC; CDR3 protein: CASSAEGDYYEQYF
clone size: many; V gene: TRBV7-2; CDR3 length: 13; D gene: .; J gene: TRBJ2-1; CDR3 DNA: TGTGCCAGCAGCGACACCATGGGCGATGAGCAGTTCTTC; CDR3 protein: CASSDTMGDEQFF
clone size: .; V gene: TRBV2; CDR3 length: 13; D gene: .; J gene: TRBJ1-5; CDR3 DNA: TGTGCCAGCACCACCGACGGCAATCAGCCCCAGCATTTT; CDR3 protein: CASTTDGNQPQHF
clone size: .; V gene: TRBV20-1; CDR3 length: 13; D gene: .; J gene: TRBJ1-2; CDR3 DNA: TGCAGTGCTCAGCCGGGAAAGGGCTATGGCTACACCTTC; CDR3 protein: CSAQPGKGYGYTF
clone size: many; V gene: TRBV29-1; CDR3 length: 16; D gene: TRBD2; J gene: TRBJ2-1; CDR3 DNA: TGCAGCGTTTCTCCCAAGGGAGCGGGAGGCCGCAATGAGCAGTTCTTC; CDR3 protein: CSVSPKGAGGRNEQFF
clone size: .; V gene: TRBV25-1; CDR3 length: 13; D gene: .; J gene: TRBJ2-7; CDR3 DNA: TGTGCCAGCAGTGGAAAAGGGAGGTACGAGCAGTACTTC; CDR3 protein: CASSGKGRYEQYF
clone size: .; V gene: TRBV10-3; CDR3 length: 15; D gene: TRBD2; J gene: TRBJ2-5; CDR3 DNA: TGTGCCATTGAAAAAGAGACAGCGGGAACAAATGAGCAGTACTTC; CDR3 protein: CAIEKETAGTNEQYF
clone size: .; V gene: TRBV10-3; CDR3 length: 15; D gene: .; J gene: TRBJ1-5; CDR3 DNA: TGTGCCATCAGTGTGGAGGGGTCTGGCAATCAGCCCCAGCATTTT; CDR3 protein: CAISVEGSGNQPQHF
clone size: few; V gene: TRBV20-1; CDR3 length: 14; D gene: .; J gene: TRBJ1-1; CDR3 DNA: TGCAGTGCTCGGGTCTCCTCCGGGAACACTGAAGCTTTCTTT; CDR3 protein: CSARVSSGNTEAFF
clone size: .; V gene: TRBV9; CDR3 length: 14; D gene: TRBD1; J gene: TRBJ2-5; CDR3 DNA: TGTGCCAGCAGTTGGGGGACAGGGGAAAGTGAGCAGTACTTC; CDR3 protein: CASSWGTGESEQYF
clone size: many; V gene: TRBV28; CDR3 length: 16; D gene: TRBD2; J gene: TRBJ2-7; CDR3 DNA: TGTGCCAGCAGTCTAAAACAAACCGGGACTAGAGTTAAGCAGTACTTC; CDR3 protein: CASSLKQTGTRVKQYF
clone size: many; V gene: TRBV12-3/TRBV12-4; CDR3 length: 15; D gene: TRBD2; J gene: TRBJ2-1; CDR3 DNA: TGTGCCAGCAGCTTTTCTAGCGGGAGGGGAGATGAGCAGTTCTTC; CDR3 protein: CASSFSSGRGDEQFF
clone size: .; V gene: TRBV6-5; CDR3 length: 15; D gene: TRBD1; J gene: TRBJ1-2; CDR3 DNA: TGTGCCAGCAGTTACACGGGACAGAACCTCTATGGCTACACCTTC; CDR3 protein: CASSYTGQNLYGYTF
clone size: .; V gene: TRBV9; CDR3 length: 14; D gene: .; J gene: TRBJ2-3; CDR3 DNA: TGTGCCAGCAGCGTAAGAGGAGGGGGTGATACGCAGTATTTT; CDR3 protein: CASSVRGGGDTQYF
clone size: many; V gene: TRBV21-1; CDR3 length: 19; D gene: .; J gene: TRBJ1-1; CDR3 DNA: TGTGCCAGCAGCTTCCCGCTTTATTCGACAGGATGTCGGGACACTGAAGCTTTCTTT; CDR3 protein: CASSFPLYSTGCRDTEAFF
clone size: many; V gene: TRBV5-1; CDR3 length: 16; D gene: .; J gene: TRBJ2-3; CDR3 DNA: TGCGCCAGCAGCTTGGCGCGGCCGGGAGACACAGATACGCAGTATTTT; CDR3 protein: CASSLARPGDTDTQYF
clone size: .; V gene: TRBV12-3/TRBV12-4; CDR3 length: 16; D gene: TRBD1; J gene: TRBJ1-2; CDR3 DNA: TGTGCCAGCAGTTTAAAAGGGCGACAGGGAAGTTGGGCCTACACCTTC; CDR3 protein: CASSLKGRQGSWAYTF
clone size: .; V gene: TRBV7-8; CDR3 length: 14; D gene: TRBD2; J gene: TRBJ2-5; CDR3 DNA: TGTGCCAGCAGCTTAGTTCGGGCGGGAGGGACCCAGTACTTC; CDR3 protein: CASSLVRAGGTQYF
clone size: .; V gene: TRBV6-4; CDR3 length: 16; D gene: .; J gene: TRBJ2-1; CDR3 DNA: TGTGCCAGCAGTGTTAGGGGGTCAGGGGCAACGGATGAGCAGTTCTTC; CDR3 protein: CASSVRGSGATDEQFF
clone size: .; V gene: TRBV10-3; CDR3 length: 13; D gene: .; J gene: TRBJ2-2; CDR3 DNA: TGTGCCAGCAGTGAGTCGGGGACCGGGGAGCTGTTTTTT; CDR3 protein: CASSESGTGELFF
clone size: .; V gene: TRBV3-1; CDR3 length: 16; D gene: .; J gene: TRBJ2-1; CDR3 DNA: TGTGCCAGCAGCCCCCGAACAGGGATAACCTACAATGAGCAGTTCTTC; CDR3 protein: CASSPRTGITYNEQFF
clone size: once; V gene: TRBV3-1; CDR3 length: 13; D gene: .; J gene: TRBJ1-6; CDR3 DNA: TGTGCCAGCAGCCCGAACAGTCCTTCACCCCTCCACTTT; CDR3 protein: CASSPNSPSPLHF
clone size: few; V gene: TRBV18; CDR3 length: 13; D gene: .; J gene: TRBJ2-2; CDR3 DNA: TGTGCCAGCTCAGAGGGAATCACCGGGGAGCTGTTTTTT; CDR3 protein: CASSEGITGELFF
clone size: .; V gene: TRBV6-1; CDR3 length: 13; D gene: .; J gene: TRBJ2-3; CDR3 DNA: TGTGCCAGCAGTTTGGAAGTCACAGGTACGCAGTATTTT; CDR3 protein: CASSLEVTGTQYF
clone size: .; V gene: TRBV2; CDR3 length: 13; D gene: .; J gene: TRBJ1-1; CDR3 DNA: TGTGCCGGCAGTAAGGCCGAAAACACTGAAGCTTTCTTT; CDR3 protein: CAGSKAENTEAFF
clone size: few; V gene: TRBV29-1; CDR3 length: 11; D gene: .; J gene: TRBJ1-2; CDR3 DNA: TGCAGCGTTGATTTAGGGATCGGCTACACCTTC; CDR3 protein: CSVDLGIGYTF